The clone carrying this T cell receptor (beta chain) has a handful of counts. Its specificity is unknown. Trimming cost V 4 bases and J 3 bases; bases outside gene matches: 5. The CDR3 has 16 residues. Germline CDR1 reads SGHTA; CDR2 reads FQGTGA. This specimen belongs to a study of cytomegalovirus exposure and HLA in healthy donors. Study observations and caveats: Based on reports, TCR beta sequences accurately predicted HLA-A and HLA-B alleles for most subjects.

Every donor was a healthy person donating bone marrow. Both 60 Vbeta primers and 13 Jbeta primers went into the PCR. TCRdb keeps only in-frame clones here, not all; method: immunoSEQ multiplex PCR. The sample contains 200,000 to 250,000 clones, roughly three quarters of which appear only once. The V call is TRBV7-3, the J call TRBJ2-3; TRBD2 matches 12 bases. The sample taken for sequencing was PBMCs. This receptor was identified in a man aged 50-59 years in good health and CMV-seronegative. The chain's CDR3 is CASSSTSGRGTDTQYF. Written as DNA, the CDR3 is TGTGCCAGCAGCTCGACTAGCGGGAGAGGAACAGATACGCAGTATTTT.